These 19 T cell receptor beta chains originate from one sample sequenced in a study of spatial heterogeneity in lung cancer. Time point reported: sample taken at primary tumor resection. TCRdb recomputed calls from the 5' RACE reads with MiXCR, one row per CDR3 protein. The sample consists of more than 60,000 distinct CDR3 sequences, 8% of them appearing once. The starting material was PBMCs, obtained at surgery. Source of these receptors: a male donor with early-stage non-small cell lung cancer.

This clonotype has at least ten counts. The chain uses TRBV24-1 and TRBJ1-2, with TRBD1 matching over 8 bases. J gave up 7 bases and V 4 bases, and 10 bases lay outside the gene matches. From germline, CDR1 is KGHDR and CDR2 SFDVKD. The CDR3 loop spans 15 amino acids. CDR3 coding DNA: TGTGCCACCAGTGAGTCCGACAGGGGCCGGACTGGCTACACCTTC. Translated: CATSESDRGRTGYTF.

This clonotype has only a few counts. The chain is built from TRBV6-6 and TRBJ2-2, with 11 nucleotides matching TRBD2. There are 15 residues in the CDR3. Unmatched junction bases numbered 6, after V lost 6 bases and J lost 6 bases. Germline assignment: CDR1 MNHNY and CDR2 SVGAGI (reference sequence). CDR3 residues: CASSSSGRVAGELFF. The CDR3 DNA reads TGTGCCAGCAGCAGTAGCGGGAGGGTGGCCGGGGAGCTGTTTTTT.

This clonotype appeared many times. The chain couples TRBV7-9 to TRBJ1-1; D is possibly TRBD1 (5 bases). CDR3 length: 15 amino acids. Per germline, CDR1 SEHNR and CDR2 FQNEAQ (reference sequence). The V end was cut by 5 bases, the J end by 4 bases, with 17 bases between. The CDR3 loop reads CASSAPRQGGTEAFF. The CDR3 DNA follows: TGTGCCAGCAGCGCACCTCGCCAGGGAGGCACTGAAGCTTTCTTT.

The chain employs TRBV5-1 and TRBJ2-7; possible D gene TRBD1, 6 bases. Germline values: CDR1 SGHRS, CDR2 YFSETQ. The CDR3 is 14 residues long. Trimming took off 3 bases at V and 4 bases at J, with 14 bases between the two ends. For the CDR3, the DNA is TGCGCCAGCAGCTCCGGTACACAGGGTTACGAGCAGTACTTC. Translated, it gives CASSSGTQGYEQYF.

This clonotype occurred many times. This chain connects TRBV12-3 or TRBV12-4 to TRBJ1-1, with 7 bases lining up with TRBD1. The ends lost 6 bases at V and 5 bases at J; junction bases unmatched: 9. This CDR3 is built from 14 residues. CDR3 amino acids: CASRPGDSGTEAFF. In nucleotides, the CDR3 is TGTGCCAGCAGACCCGGGGACAGTGGGACTGAAGCTTTCTTT.

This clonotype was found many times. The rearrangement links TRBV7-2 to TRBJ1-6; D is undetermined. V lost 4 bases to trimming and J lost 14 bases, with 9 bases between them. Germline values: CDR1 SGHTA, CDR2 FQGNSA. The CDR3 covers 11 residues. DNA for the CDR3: TGTGCCAGCAGCTCCTCCGGGACCCTCCACTTT. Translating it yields CASSSSGTLHF.

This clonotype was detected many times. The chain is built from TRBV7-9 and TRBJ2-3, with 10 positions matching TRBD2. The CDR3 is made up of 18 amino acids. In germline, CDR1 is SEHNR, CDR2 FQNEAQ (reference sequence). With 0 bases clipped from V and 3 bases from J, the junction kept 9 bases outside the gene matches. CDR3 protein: CASSLAGSSGSLTDTQYF. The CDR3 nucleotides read TGTGCCAGCAGCTTAGCCGGGTCTAGCGGGAGTTTGACAGATACGCAGTATTTT.

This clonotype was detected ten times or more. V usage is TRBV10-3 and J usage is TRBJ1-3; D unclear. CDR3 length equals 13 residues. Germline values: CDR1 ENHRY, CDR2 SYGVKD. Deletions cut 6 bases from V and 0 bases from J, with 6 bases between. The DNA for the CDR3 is TGTGCCATCAGGCCGTCCTCTGGAAACACCATATATTTT. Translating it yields CAIRPSSGNTIYF.

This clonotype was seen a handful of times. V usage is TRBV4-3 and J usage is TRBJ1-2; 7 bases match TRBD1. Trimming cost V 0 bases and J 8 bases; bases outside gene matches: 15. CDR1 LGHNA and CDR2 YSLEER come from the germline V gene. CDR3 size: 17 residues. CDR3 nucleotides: TGCGCCAGCAGCCAAGATGTCCGGGACAGCGGGCCATGGGGCTACACCTTC. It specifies CASSQDVRDSGPWGYTF.

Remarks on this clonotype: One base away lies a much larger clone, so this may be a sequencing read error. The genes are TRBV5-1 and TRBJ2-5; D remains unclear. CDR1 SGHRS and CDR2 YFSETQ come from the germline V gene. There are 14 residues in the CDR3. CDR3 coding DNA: TGCGCCAGCAGCTTGCGTACGGTCCAAGAGACCCGGTACTTC. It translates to CASSLRTVQETRYF.

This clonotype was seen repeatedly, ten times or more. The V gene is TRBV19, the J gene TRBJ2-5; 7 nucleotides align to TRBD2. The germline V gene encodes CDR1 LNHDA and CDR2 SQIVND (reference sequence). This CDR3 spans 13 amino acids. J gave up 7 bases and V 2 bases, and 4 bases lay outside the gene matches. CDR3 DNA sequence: TGTGCCAGTAGTATACCTCCGGGGGGGACCCAGTACTTC. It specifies CASSIPPGGTQYF.

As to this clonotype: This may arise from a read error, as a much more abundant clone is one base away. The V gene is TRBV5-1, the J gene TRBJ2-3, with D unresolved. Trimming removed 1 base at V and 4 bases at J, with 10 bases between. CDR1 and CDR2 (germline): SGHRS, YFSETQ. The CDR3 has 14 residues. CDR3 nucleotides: TGCGCCAGCAGCTTGTCCGACTCCGCAGATACGCAGTATTTT. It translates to CASSLSDSADTQYF. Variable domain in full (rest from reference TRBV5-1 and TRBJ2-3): KAGVTQTPRYLIKTRGQQVTLSCSPISGHRSVSWYQQTPGQGLQFLFEYFSETQRNKGNFPGRFSGRQFSNSRSEMNVSTLELGDSALYLCASSLSDSADTQYFGPGTRLTVL.

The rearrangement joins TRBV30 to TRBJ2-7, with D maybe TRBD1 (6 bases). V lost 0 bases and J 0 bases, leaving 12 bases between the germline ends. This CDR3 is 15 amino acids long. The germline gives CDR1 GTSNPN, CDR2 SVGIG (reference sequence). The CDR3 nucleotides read TGTGCCTGGAGTGTAGGGACATTCATCTCCTACGAGCAGTACTTC. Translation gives CAWSVGTFISYEQYF.

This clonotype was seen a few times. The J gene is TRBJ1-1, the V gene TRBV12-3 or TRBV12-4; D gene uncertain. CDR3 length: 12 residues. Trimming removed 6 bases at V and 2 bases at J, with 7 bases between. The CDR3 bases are TGTGCCAGCAGCGTGATTAACACTGAAGCTTTCTTT. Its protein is CASSVINTEAFF.

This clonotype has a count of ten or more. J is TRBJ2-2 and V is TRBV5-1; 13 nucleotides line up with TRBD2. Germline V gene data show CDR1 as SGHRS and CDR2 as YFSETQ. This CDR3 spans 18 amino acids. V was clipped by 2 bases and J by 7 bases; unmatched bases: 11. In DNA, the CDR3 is TGCGCCAGCAGCTTCTTGGGACTAGCGGGAATAGGAAGCGGGGAGCTGTTTTTT. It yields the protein CASSFLGLAGIGSGELFF.

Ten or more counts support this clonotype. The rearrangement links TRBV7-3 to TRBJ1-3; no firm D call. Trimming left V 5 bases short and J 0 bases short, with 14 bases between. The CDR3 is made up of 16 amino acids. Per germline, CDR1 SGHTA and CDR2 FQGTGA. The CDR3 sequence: CASSPDPGSSGNTIYF. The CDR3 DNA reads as TGTGCCAGCAGCCCTGACCCAGGAAGCTCTGGAAACACCATATATTTT.

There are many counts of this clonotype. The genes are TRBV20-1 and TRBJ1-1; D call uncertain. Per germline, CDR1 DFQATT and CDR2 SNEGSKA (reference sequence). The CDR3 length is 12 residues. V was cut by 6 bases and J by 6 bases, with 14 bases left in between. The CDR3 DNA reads TGCAGTGCCCTCCTCCCCCCGGCTGAAGCTTTCTTT. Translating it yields CSALLPPAEAFF.

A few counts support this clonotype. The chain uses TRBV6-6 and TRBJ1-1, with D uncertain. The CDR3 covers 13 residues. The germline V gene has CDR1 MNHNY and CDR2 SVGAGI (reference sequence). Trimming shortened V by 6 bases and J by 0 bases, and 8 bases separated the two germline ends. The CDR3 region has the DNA TGTGCCAGCAGCTACGCCCTGAACACTGAAGCTTTCTTT. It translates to CASSYALNTEAFF.

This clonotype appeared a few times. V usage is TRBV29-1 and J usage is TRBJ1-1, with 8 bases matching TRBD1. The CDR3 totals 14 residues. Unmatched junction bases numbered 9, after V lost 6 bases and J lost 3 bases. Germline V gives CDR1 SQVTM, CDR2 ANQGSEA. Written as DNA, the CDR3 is TGCAGCGTCGGCCCGCCGGGACAGGACACTGAAGCTTTCTTT. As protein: CSVGPPGQDTEAFF.